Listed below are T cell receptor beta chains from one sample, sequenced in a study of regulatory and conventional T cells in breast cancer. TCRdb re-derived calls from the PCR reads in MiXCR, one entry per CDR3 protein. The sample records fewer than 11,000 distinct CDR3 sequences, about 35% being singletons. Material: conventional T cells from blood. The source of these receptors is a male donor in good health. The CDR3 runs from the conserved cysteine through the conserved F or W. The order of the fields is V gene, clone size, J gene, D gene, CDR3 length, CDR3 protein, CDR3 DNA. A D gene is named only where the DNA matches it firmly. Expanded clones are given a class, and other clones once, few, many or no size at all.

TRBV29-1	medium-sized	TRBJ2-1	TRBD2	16	CSATSLAGGFYNEQFF	TGCAGCGCCACTTCCTTAGCGGGGGGGTTTTACAATGAGCAGTTCTTC
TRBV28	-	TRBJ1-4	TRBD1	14	CASSSTGAAEKLFF	TGTGCCAGCAGTTCGACAGGGGCAGCGGAAAAACTGTTTTTT
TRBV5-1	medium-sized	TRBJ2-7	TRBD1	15	CASSLAGTGGDEQYF	TGCGCCAGCAGCTTGGCCGGGACAGGGGGGGACGAGCAGTACTTC
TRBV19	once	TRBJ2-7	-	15	CASSIARATSYEQYF	TGTGCCAGTAGTATAGCCAGGGCGACCTCCTACGAGCAGTACTTC
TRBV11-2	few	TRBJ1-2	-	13	CASSPGRDYGYTF	TGTGCCAGCAGCCCCGGAAGAGACTATGGCTACACCTTC
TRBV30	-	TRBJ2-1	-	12	CAWNKGYNEQFF	TGTGCCTGGAATAAGGGCTACAATGAGCAGTTCTTC
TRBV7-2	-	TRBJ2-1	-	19	CASSITWGVSPTRYNEQFF	TGTGCCAGCAGCATCACCTGGGGAGTTAGCCCAACCCGCTACAATGAGCAGTTCTTC
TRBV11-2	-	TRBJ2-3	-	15	CANSFQGLEADTQYF	TGTGCCAACAGCTTCCAGGGGCTAGAGGCAGATACGCAGTATTTT
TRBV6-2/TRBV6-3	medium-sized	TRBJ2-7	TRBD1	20	CASSHKNRDRSFLLRGEQYF	TGTGCCAGCAGTCACAAAAATCGGGACAGGTCCTTTTTACTGCGGGGCGAGCAGTACTTC
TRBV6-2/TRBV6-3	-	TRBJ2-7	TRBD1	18	CASSPRITVGTGFYEQYF	TGTGCCAGCAGTCCTCGAATTACGGTTGGGACAGGGTTCTACGAGCAGTACTTC
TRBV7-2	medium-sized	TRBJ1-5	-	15	CASSLGVSSNQPQHF	TGTGCCAGCAGCCTAGGTGTGTCCAGCAATCAGCCCCAGCATTTT
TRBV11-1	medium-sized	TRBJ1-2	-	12	CASSLGDYGYTF	TGTGCCAGCAGCTTGGGAGACTATGGCTACACCTTC
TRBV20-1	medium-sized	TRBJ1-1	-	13	CSASRGQNTEAFF	TGCAGTGCTAGTAGAGGGCAGAACACTGAAGCTTTCTTT
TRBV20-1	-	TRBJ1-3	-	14	CSARDDASGNTIYF	TGCAGTGCTAGAGATGACGCCTCTGGAAACACCATATATTTT
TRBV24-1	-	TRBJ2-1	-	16	CATSDPTRGVDNEQFF	TGTGCCACCAGTGATCCAACACGGGGAGTTGACAATGAGCAGTTCTTC
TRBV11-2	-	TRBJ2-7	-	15	CASSLDRGPSYEQYF	TGTGCCAGCAGCTTAGATAGGGGACCATCCTACGAGCAGTACTTC
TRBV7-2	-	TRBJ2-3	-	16	CACSFERGLTTDTQYF	TGTGCCTGCAGCTTCGAGAGGGGACTCACCACAGATACGCAGTATTTT
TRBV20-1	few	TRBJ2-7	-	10	CSATHYEQYF	TGCAGTGCTACCCACTACGAGCAGTACTTC
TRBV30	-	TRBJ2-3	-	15	CAWSEQGTSTDTQYF	TGTGCCTGGAGTGAACAGGGAACTAGCACAGATACGCAGTATTTT
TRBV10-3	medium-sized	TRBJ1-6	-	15	CAISETDPSGSPLHF	TGTGCCATCAGTGAGACGGACCCTTCGGGTTCACCCCTCCACTTT
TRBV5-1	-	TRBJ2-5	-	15	CATTGGTAVEETQYF	TGCGCCACCACGGGGGGGACAGCCGTGGAGGAGACCCAGTACTTC
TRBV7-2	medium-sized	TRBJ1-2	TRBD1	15	CASSPHPGQGYGYTF	TGTGCCAGCAGCCCGCACCCGGGACAGGGATATGGCTACACCTTC
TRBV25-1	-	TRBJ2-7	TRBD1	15	CASSSSGTASYEQYF	TGTGCCAGCAGTTCCTCCGGGACAGCCTCCTACGAGCAGTACTTC
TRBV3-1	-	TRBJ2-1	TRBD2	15	CASRSLAGGPAEQFF	TGTGCCAGCAGGTCACTAGCGGGGGGGCCAGCAGAGCAGTTCTTC
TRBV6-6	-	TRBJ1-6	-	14	CASSYEGYNSPLHF	TGTGCCAGCAGTTACGAGGGCTATAATTCACCCCTCCACTTT
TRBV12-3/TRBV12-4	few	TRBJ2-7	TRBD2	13	CASSFRGAYEQYF	TGTGCCAGCAGTTTCCGGGGGGCCTACGAGCAGTACTTC
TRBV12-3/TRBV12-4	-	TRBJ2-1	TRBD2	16	CASSRPARGGHNEQFF	TGTGCCAGCAGTAGGCCGGCGCGGGGGGGCCACAATGAGCAGTTCTTC
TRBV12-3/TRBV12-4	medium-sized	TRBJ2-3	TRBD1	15	CASSRVLTGADTQYF	TGTGCCAGCAGTAGAGTACTTACAGGGGCAGATACGCAGTATTTT
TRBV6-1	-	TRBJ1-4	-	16	CASRNSRKATNEKLFF	TGTGCCAGCAGAAATTCCAGGAAAGCAACTAATGAAAAACTGTTTTTT
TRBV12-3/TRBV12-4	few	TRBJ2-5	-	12	CASSLLEETQYF	TGTGCCAGCAGTTTGCTAGAAGAGACCCAGTACTTC
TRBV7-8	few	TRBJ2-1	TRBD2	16	CASSPRTSGTYNEQFF	TGTGCCAGCAGCCCCAGGACTAGCGGAACCTACAATGAGCAGTTCTTC
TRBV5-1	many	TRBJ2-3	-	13	CASSLVTVDTQYF	TGCGCCAGCAGCTTGGTAACCGTTGATACGCAGTATTTT
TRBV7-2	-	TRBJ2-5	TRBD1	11	CASSSDRLQYF	TGTGCCAGCAGCTCGGACAGGCTCCAGTACTTC
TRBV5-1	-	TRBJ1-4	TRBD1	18	CASSGGQGAFLANEKLFF	TGCGCCAGCAGCGGGGGACAGGGGGCCTTTCTTGCTAATGAAAAACTGTTTTTT
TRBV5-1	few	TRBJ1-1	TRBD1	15	CASSLAGTGGTEAFF	TGCGCCAGCAGCTTGGCCGGGACAGGGGGCACTGAAGCTTTCTTT
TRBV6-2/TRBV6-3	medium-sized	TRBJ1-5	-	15	CASIQQGAGNQPQHF	TGTGCCAGCATTCAACAAGGGGCTGGCAATCAGCCCCAGCATTTT
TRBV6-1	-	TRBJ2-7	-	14	CASRGDTKTYEQYF	TGTGCCAGCAGGGGGGACACCAAGACCTACGAGCAGTACTTC
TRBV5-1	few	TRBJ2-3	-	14	CASSRDPEKDTQYF	TGCGCCAGCAGCCGGGACCCCGAGAAAGATACGCAGTATTTT
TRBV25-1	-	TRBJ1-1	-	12	CASRAYMTEAFF	TGTGCCAGCAGAGCGTATATGACTGAAGCTTTCTTT
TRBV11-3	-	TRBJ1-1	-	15	CASSVNLGSLFEAFF	TGTGCCAGCAGCGTTAACCTGGGGAGCCTTTTTGAAGCTTTCTTT
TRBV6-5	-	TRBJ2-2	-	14	CASRVELNTGELFF	TGTGCCAGCCGAGTTGAATTGAACACCGGGGAGCTGTTTTTT
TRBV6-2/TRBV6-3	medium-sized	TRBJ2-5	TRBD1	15	CASKSTGGFGETQYF	TGTGCCAGCAAAAGCACAGGGGGATTTGGAGAGACCCAGTACTTC
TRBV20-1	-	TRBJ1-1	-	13	CSARALGGTEAFF	TGCAGTGCTAGAGCTTTAGGGGGTACTGAAGCTTTCTTT
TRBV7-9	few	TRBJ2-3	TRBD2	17	CASSPLTSGARTDTQYF	TGTGCCAGCAGCCCTTTGACTAGCGGGGCTCGCACAGATACGCAGTATTTT
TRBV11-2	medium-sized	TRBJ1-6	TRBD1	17	CASSLRTGTVSDSPLHF	TGTGCCAGCAGCTTAAGGACAGGGACGGTTTCGGATTCACCCCTCCACTTT
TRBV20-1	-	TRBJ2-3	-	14	CSASGTDSTDTQYF	TGCAGTGCAAGCGGGACAGATAGCACAGATACGCAGTATTTT